The 31 T cell receptor beta chains below come from one sample, sequenced in a study of blood T cell repertoires in COVID-19. Measured with immunoSEQ multiplex PCR; TCRdb has only the in-frame clones, and not every one. The table records 50,000 to 80,000 clones, roughly 84% of them present only once. Sample: peripheral blood. The source is an older woman with acute or convalescent COVID-19.

This clone turned up a few times. The chain has TRBV3-1 (or the pseudogene TRBV3-2) and TRBJ1-5; 7 bases agree with TRBD1. The CDR3 length is 14 residues. The germline V gene encodes CDR1 LGHDT and CDR2 YNNKEL (reference sequence). The J segment lost 4 bases and the V segment lost 4 bases, leaving 4 bases of the junction unmatched. CDR3 region: CASSRGRGNQPQHF. CDR3 DNA sequence: TGTGCCAGCAGCCGGGGCAGGGGGAATCAGCCCCAGCATTTT.

The chain joins TRBV9 to TRBJ1-6; 10 bases are a match to TRBD1. CDR3 length equals 14 residues. V was pared by 3 bases and J by 10 bases, with 4 bases of the junction left unmatched. Germline CDR1 reads SGDLS; CDR2 reads YYNGEE. The CDR3: CASSDGTGVSPLHF. CDR3 coding DNA: TGTGCCAGCAGCGATGGGACAGGGGTATCACCCCTCCACTTT.

The chain joins TRBV5-1 to TRBJ1-2, with no clear D. Germline V lookup: CDR1 SGHRS, CDR2 YFSETQ. This CDR3 is 14 amino acids long. Trimming removed 4 bases at V and 0 bases at J, with 10 bases between. In DNA form, the CDR3 reads TGCGCCAGCAGCGGGAGGGCATCTAACTATGGCTACACCTTC. Amino acid sequence: CASSGRASNYGYTF.

The V call is TRBV5-1, the J call TRBJ2-7, with TRBD1 matching over 12 bases. Trimming took 4 bases from V and 6 from J; bases not matched to a gene: 8. The CDR3 covers 15 residues. Germline values: CDR1 SGHRS, CDR2 YFSETQ. The CDR3 nucleotides read TGCGCCAGCAGCGGGGGACAGGGGGCGTTTGGCGAGCAGTACTTC. It codes for CASSGGQGAFGEQYF.

The V and J genes are TRBV9 and TRBJ1-3, with 8 nucleotides matching TRBD1. Germline loops: CDR1 SGDLS, CDR2 YYNGEE. CDR3 size: 16 residues. V shed 4 bases, J shed 4 bases, and the junction held 10 bases outside the gene matches. CDR3 sequence: CASSWGQDVTGNTIYF. The DNA for the CDR3 is TGTGCCAGCAGCTGGGGACAGGATGTGACCGGAAACACCATATATTTT.

V is TRBV5-4 and J is TRBJ2-1; 13 positions match TRBD2. Germline V gene lookup returns CDR1 SGHNT and CDR2 YYREEE (reference sequence). V was clipped by 4 bases and J by 10 bases; unmatched bases: 8. The CDR3 totals 15 residues. CDR3 sequence reads: CASSHGGTSGVEQFF. CDR3 sequence (DNA): TGTGCCAGCAGCCACGGGGGGACTAGCGGGGTGGAGCAGTTCTTC.

In its sample, this clone was seen once. The CDR3 DNA is TGCGCCAGCAGTGAACAGGGGGGAACTGAAGCTTTCTTT. It translates to CASSEQGGTEAFF. The V and J genes are TRBV10-2 and TRBJ1-1; 8 nucleotides align to TRBD1. The CDR3 contains 13 residues. The V gene end was trimmed by 3 bases and the J gene end by 5 bases; junction bases not matched to a gene: 2. Per the germline V gene, CDR1 is WSHSY and CDR2 is SAAADI.

This chain links TRBV5-1 with TRBJ1-1, with 7 bases that match TRBD1. Germline CDR1 and CDR2: SGHRS and YFSETQ. This CDR3 region has 14 residues. Trimming removed 5 bases from V and 2 bases from J; junction bases left unmatched: 6. DNA for the CDR3: TGCGCCAGCAGAGGGGGCATAACTAACACTGAAGCTTTCTTT. It specifies CASRGGITNTEAFF.

This clone was seen once. The chain has TRBV21-1 and TRBJ1-5. TRBV21-1 is a known pseudogene. The CDR3 spans 15 residues. The CDR3, as DNA: TGTGCCAGCAGCAATCGGCAGGGAGGAGGGCAGCCCCAGCATTTT. Encoded protein: CASSNRQGGGQPQHF.

The chain employs TRBV18 and TRBJ1-1; D not certain. Germline V gives CDR1 KGHSH, CDR2 LQKENI. The CDR3 covers 14 residues. V dropped 9 bases and J dropped 0 bases, with 14 bases sitting between them. The DNA for the CDR3 is TGTGCCAGTTCCTTCGGGGATATGAACACTGAAGCTTTCTTT. It translates to CASSFGDMNTEAFF.

J is TRBJ1-2 and V is TRBV6-1, with D perhaps matching TRBD1 (5 bases). The germline V gene encodes CDR1 MNHNS and CDR2 SASEGT. This CDR3 is 14 amino acids long. V was pared by 1 base and J by 4 bases, with 10 bases between. Written as DNA, the CDR3 is TGTGCCAGCAGTGAAGGGCCAGGGATCTATGGCTACACCTTC. Protein product: CASSEGPGIYGYTF.

The chain employs TRBV27 and TRBJ2-1; TRBD2 agrees at 8 bases. CDR3 length: 14 residues. Germline-derived CDR1 and CDR2 are MNHEY and SMNVEV (reference sequence). Trimming cost V 1 base and J 5 bases; bases outside gene matches: 1. The CDR3 DNA reads TGTGCCAGCAGTTTATACGGGGGGGACAATGAGCAGTTCTTC. Translation: CASSLYGGDNEQFF.

CDR3 amino acids: CASTQQVNTEAFF. The CDR3 DNA reads as TGTGCCAGCACGCAACAGGTTAACACTGAAGCTTTCTTT. V and J are TRBV12-3 or TRBV12-4 and TRBJ1-1, with D perhaps TRBD1 (5 bases). V was trimmed by 7 bases and J by 2 bases, leaving 11 bases between them. This CDR3 has 13 amino acids.

V usage is TRBV12-3 or TRBV12-4 and J usage is TRBJ2-2, with 14 bases lining up with TRBD2. The V gene end was trimmed by 8 bases and the J gene end by 13 bases; junction bases not matched to a gene: 6. The CDR3 contains 13 residues. The DNA of the CDR3 is TGTGCCAGCCTCGGACTAGCGGGGGGCGGGCTGTTTTTT. As protein: CASLGLAGGGLFF.

The chain has TRBV6-5 and TRBJ1-4, with TRBD1 matching 7 bases. Germline lookup yields CDR1 MNHEY and CDR2 SVGAGI. This CDR3 has 16 residues. The trim removed 4 bases at V and 7 bases at J, leaving 12 bases unmatched. The DNA of the CDR3 is TGTGCCAGCAGTTCAGGCCAGGGACAGTTGTCTGAAAAACTGTTTTTT. It is translated as CASSSGQGQLSEKLFF.

V and J are TRBV6-2 or TRBV6-3 and TRBJ2-7, with 8 bases lining up with TRBD2. With V trimmed by 2 bases and J by 2 bases, 8 bases remained unmatched. The CDR3 has 16 residues. Germline V gives CDR1 MNHEY, CDR2 SVGEGT. The CDR3 region has the DNA TGTGCCAGCAGTTACCCTCCGCTCGGGGGGGCCTACGAGCAGTACTTC. Encoded protein: CASSYPPLGGAYEQYF.

Here the CDR3 DNA reads TGTGCCAGCAGCTTTGGTAGCGGGGGCTACAATGAGCAGTTCTTC. This codes for CASSFGSGGYNEQFF. The chain uses TRBV5-5 and TRBJ2-1; 9 positions match TRBD2. Per germline, CDR1 SGHKS and CDR2 YYEKEE (reference sequence). This CDR3 is built from 15 residues. Trimming removed 2 bases from V and 3 bases from J; junction bases left unmatched: 3. Filled out from reference TRBV5-5 and TRBJ2-1, the complete variable domain reads DAGVTQSPTHLIKTRGQQVTLRCSPISGHKSVSWYQQVLGQGPQFIFQYYEKEERGRGNFPDRFSARQFPNYSSELNVNALLLGDSALYLCASSFGSGGYNEQFFGPGTRLTVL.

CDR3: CATYTGWTDSNQPQHF. As DNA, the CDR3 is TGTGCCACCTATACCGGGTGGACAGATAGCAATCAGCCCCAGCATTTT. The chain combines TRBV24-1 with TRBJ1-5; D may be TRBD1 (6 bases). The germline V gene encodes CDR1 KGHDR and CDR2 SFDVKD. This CDR3 has 16 amino acids. Deletions cut 9 bases from V and 0 bases from J, with 17 bases between.

The V and J genes are TRBV9 and TRBJ2-7; 7 bases are shared with TRBD1. J gave up 3 bases and V 0 bases, and 12 bases lay outside the gene matches. The CDR3 covers 17 residues. Germline assignment: CDR1 SGDLS and CDR2 YYNGEE. The DNA for the CDR3 is TGTGCCAGCAGCGTAGGAACTCGGAGACAGGGTTTCTACGAGCAGTACTTC. This sequence encodes CASSVGTRRQGFYEQYF.

This clone was detected a few times. The sample contains more than one DNA sequence encoding this CDR3. The chain combines TRBV5-1 with TRBJ1-3; D unclear. Trimming took 0 bases from V and 0 from J, leaving 7 bases between them. Germline lookup yields CDR1 SGHRS and CDR2 YFSETQ. CDR3 length: 15 residues. CDR3 nucleotide sequence: TGCGCCAGCAGCTTGGATCCGGTCTCTGGAAACACCATATATTTT. Protein sequence: CASSLDPVSGNTIYF.

The rearrangement joins TRBV12-3 or TRBV12-4 to TRBJ1-1; possible D gene TRBD1, 6 bases. Trimming left V 2 bases short and J 9 bases short, with 7 bases between. This CDR3 comprises 11 residues. CDR3 bases: TGTGCCAGCAGTTTAAGGGGGAAAGCTTTCTTT. Amino acid sequence: CASSLRGKAFF.

The chain joins TRBV9 to TRBJ2-2; D not certain. This CDR3 has 13 residues. The V end lost 1 base, the J end lost 5 bases, and 6 bases lay between the germline ends. Germline assignment: CDR1 SGDLS and CDR2 YYNGEE. In DNA, the CDR3 is TGTGCCAGCAGCGTATATCCGACCGGGGAGCTGTTTTTT. It translates to CASSVYPTGELFF.

This clone turned up a few times. The V and J genes are TRBV11-2 and TRBJ2-4, with 13 bases fitting TRBD2. CDR3 length: 19 residues. Germline CDR1 and CDR2: SGHAT and FQNNGV. V lost 5 bases, J lost 8 bases, and 18 bases stayed unmatched. For the CDR3, the DNA is TGTGCCAGCAGCCCCGCACTAGCGGGGGGGCCTATCGATCGGGACATTCAGTACTTC. As protein: CASSPALAGGPIDRDIQYF.

This rearrangement joins TRBV2 to TRBJ1-6; TRBD1 matches 7 bases. Germline lookup yields CDR1 SNHLY and CDR2 FYNNEI. Trimming removed 8 bases from V and 13 bases from J; junction bases left unmatched: 14. CDR3 size: 14 residues. Here the CDR3 reads CASGSGQERLPLHF. The DNA for the CDR3 is TGTGCCAGCGGCTCAGGACAGGAGCGCCTTCCCCTCCACTTT.

The J gene is TRBJ2-2, the V gene TRBV7-6, with TRBD2 as a possible D gene (6 bases). Trimming removed 0 bases from V and 4 bases from J, with 6 bases in between. Germline loops: CDR1 SGHVS, CDR2 FNYEAQ. This CDR3 spans 14 amino acids. CDR3 DNA: TGTGCCAGCAGCTTAGCGGGGGGCACCGGGGAGCTGTTTTTT. Encoded protein: CASSLAGGTGELFF.

V is TRBV27 and J is TRBJ2-2, with a possible D match to TRBD2 (5 bases). Trimming removed 7 bases from V and 1 base from J, with 10 bases in between. This CDR3 spans 14 amino acids. Looked up from germline, CDR1 is MNHEY and CDR2 is SMNVEV (reference sequence). The CDR3 region has the DNA TGTGCCAGCACCGAACTAGGGAACACCGGGGAGCTGTTTTTT. Residues: CASTELGNTGELFF.

This chain uses TRBV5-1 with TRBJ2-5; 7 bases align to TRBD1. V was clipped by 4 bases and J by 2 bases; unmatched bases: 2. Germline V gives CDR1 SGHRS, CDR2 YFSETQ. There are 13 residues in the CDR3. The CDR3 reads CASSPGQQETQYF. CDR3 DNA sequence: TGCGCCAGCAGCCCGGGACAGCAAGAGACCCAGTACTTC.

The chain couples TRBV6-1 to TRBJ2-7, with 8 bases that match TRBD1. CDR1 is MNHNS, CDR2 SASEGT, per germline. The CDR3 extends over 14 amino acids. V trimming: 2 bases; J trimming: 1 base; junction bases outside the gene matches: 1. CDR3 amino acids: CASSEQGASYEQYF. The CDR3 DNA is TGTGCCAGCAGTGAACAGGGGGCGTCCTACGAGCAGTACTTC.

This sequence joins TRBV27 and TRBJ1-2, with 10 bases identical to TRBD1. Germline lookup yields CDR1 MNHEY and CDR2 SMNVEV (reference sequence). The ends lost 3 bases at V and 4 bases at J; junction bases unmatched: 8. This CDR3 is 16 amino acids long. The CDR3 region is CASSLEGQGLSYGYTF. CDR3 bases: TGTGCCAGCAGTTTGGAGGGACAGGGGCTCTCCTATGGCTACACCTTC.

The rearrangement joins TRBV18 to TRBJ1-1; D may be TRBD1 (5 bases). There are 15 residues in the CDR3. Germline values: CDR1 KGHSH, CDR2 LQKENI. The V gene lost 1 base and the J gene lost 6 bases, with 15 bases spanning the gap. The CDR3 DNA follows: TGTGCCAGCTCACCACGGGCAGGGAGGGACCCTGAAGCTTTCTTT. Translation: CASSPRAGRDPEAFF.

The chain combines TRBV10-3 with TRBJ2-3, with a possible D match to TRBD2 (7 bases). Germline loops: CDR1 ENHRY, CDR2 SYGVKD. The CDR3 length is 18 residues. Trimming shortened V by 0 bases and J by 6 bases, and 22 bases separated the two germline ends. The CDR3 sequence: CAISESVTGGGALDTQYF. The CDR3 coding sequence is TGTGCCATCAGTGAGTCGGTAACAGGAGGGGGGGCATTGGATACGCAGTATTTT.